This passage covers 9 T cell receptor beta chains from one sample sequenced in a study of blood T cell repertoires in COVID-19. TCRdb's copy holds only in-frame clones and misses some; the assay was immunoSEQ multiplex PCR. The sample holds 350,000 to 400,000 clones, 75% to 90% seen once. Sequenced input: peripheral blood. These TCRs come from a woman aged 55-70 years with COVID-19, enrolled during active disease.

The rearrangement joins TRBV7-3 to TRBJ2-1; 7 bases are a match to TRBD2. The CDR3 has 15 amino acids. V lost 5 bases to trimming and J lost 5 bases; unmatched junction nucleotides: 9. From germline, CDR1 is SGHTA and CDR2 FQGTGA. CDR3 sequence reads: CASSKGLRGDNEQFF. In nucleotides, the CDR3 is TGTGCCAGCAGCAAGGGACTAAGGGGCGACAATGAGCAGTTCTTC.

The V gene is TRBV6-6, the J gene TRBJ1-6, with D hard to call. Trimming took 10 bases from V and 10 from J, leaving 17 bases between them. Germline-derived CDR1 and CDR2 are MNHNY and SVGAGI (reference sequence). CDR3 length equals 13 residues. The CDR3 region is CANAGGRASPLHF. CDR3 bases: TGTGCCAACGCCGGAGGGCGAGCCTCACCCCTCCACTTT.

The chain employs TRBV10-3 and TRBJ1-2; D unclear. The CDR3 has 13 amino acids. V gave up 3 bases and J gave up 6 bases, with 11 bases separating them. Germline V gene data show CDR1 as ENHRY and CDR2 as SYGVKD. The CDR3 region has the DNA TGTGCCATCAGTGAACGGGAGCGGAATGGCTACACCTTC. This translates into CAISERERNGYTF.

V is TRBV19 and J is TRBJ1-6, with 7 bases lining up with TRBD1. V shed 5 bases, J shed 9 bases, and the junction held 10 bases outside the gene matches. The CDR3 sequence is 15 residues long. Germline CDR1 reads LNHDA; CDR2 reads SQIVND (reference sequence). CDR3 sequence (DNA): TGTGCCAGTAGTTCGAACAGGGGTCGTGGTTCACCCCTCCACTTT. Its translation is CASSSNRGRGSPLHF.

This clone was recorded once. The CDR3 here is CASSLWDREAEAFF. The CDR3 DNA is TGTGCCAGCAGCTTATGGGACAGGGAAGCTGAAGCTTTCTTT. V usage is TRBV7-2 and J usage is TRBJ1-1; 9 bases line up with TRBD1. Germline V CDR1 and CDR2: SGHTA, FQGNSA. Trimming took 2 bases from V and 6 from J; bases not matched to a gene: 4. The CDR3 runs to 14 residues.

The gene calls are TRBV9 and TRBJ1-1, with D uncertain. This CDR3 contains 14 residues. Between the trimmed V and J ends, which lost 2 bases and 1 base, there was a span of 9 bases. Germline V gene data show CDR1 as SGDLS and CDR2 as YYNGEE. Here the CDR3 DNA reads TGTGCCAGCAGCGTCATGGGGAGGAACACTGAAGCTTTCTTT. Translation: CASSVMGRNTEAFF.

The chain couples TRBV6-1 to TRBJ1-2; unclear D gene. Germline V gene data show CDR1 as MNHNS and CDR2 as SASEGT. Trimming took off 4 bases at V and 4 bases at J, with 19 bases between the two ends. CDR3 size: 16 residues. The CDR3 reads CASSVGGRDLTYGYTF. Here the CDR3 DNA reads TGTGCCAGCAGTGTAGGAGGGAGAGACCTCACCTATGGCTACACCTTC.

The chain is built from TRBV3-1 (or the pseudogene TRBV3-2) and TRBJ2-1; D is undetermined. Germline CDR1 LGHDT, CDR2 YNNKEL (reference sequence). The CDR3 loop spans 15 amino acids. The V end lost 0 bases, the J end lost 9 bases, and 15 bases lay between the germline ends. The chain's CDR3 is CASSQDPMAGSEQFF. CDR3 DNA: TGTGCCAGCAGCCAAGATCCGATGGCAGGTAGTGAGCAGTTCTTC.

The V and J genes are TRBV7-8 and TRBJ2-2; TRBD1 matches 8 bases. The CDR3 extends over 15 amino acids. Germline CDR1 SGHVS, CDR2 FQNEAQ. V lost 1 base and J lost 9; bases outside the gene matches: 7. CDR3 nucleotide sequence: TGTGCCAGCAGCTTAGAGACAGGGGCTGGCAGGGAGCTGTTTTTT. Translating it yields CASSLETGAGRELFF.